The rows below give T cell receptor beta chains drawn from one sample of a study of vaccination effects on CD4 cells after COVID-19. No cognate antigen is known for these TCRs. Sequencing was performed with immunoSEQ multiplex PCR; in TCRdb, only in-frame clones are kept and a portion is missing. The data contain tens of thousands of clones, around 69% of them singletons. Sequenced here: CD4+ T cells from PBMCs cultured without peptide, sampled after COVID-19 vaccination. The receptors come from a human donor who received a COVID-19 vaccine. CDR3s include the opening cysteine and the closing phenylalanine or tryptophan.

CAWRLLAGAPDTQYF,TRBV30,TRBJ2-3
CASGLGQITNIQYF,TRBV12-5,TRBJ2-4
CASSYGGGGVPSDTQYF,TRBV5-1,TRBJ2-3
CASRMDGNTEAFF,TRBV2,TRBJ1-1
CASSEIGYSNQPQHF,TRBV10-1,TRBJ1-5
CARPWGPRNMNTEAFF,TRBV5-1,TRBJ1-1
CASSLRTDGNTIYF,TRBV11-3,TRBJ1-3
CASSQRGDYGYTF,TRBV4-1,TRBJ1-2
CASSYRTGFADTQYF,TRBV7-9,TRBJ2-3
CASSQTGGRTDTQYF,TRBV4-2,TRBJ2-3
CASRSEGEKLFF,TRBV2,TRBJ1-4
CAISDRGGSTDTQYF,TRBV10-3,TRBJ2-3
CASGFAWAGGSSYNEQFF,TRBV12-5,TRBJ2-1
CASSHRQGRFGQPQHF,TRBV3-1/TRBV3-2,TRBJ1-5
CASQGGRNQPQHF,TRBV28,TRBJ1-5
CASSTNRGDEQFF,TRBV2,TRBJ2-1
CASSGQRGYLETQYF,TRBV2,TRBJ2-5
CASSLPPLGQYF,TRBV7-2,TRBJ2-3
CASSEGPGALNQPQHF,TRBV6-1,TRBJ1-5
CASTPSGASGNTIYF,TRBV28,TRBJ1-3
CASSQGQYYGYTF,TRBV4-1,TRBJ1-2
CASSQASRGAIDTQYF,TRBV14,TRBJ2-3
CASSEIAGGQETQYF,TRBV2,TRBJ2-5
CASSGFEAAGNTIYF,TRBV25-1,TRBJ1-3
CASSPRSWGAEAKNIQYF,TRBV18,TRBJ2-4
CASSLEGGVNSPLHF,TRBV7-2,TRBJ1-6
CASSRGEGNIQYF,TRBV6-5,TRBJ2-4
CASSYSRTSPLHF,TRBV6-6,TRBJ1-6
CASKVSISGNTIYF,TRBV2,TRBJ1-3
CASSQDLGKGASNYGYTF,TRBV3-1/TRBV3-2,TRBJ1-2
CASSEGRTEAFF,TRBV28,TRBJ1-1
CASSLTRGPNYGYTF,TRBV6-6,TRBJ1-2
CASSDQRGGPTPSTDTQYF,TRBV2,TRBJ2-3
CASSLTGTYGYTF,TRBV6-5,TRBJ1-2
CASSPRGDPNQPQHF,TRBV18,TRBJ1-5
CASSLNDGATGELFF,TRBV2,TRBJ2-2
CASTAQSGGPDTQYF,TRBV2,TRBJ2-3
CATRWGSSQETQYF,TRBV15,TRBJ2-5
CASQTELNQPQHF,TRBV2,TRBJ1-5